These 9 T cell receptor beta chains came from one sample sequenced in a study of shared clonotypes between healthy human individuals. The repertoire was sequenced with immunoSEQ multiplex PCR; TCRdb's copy has only in-frame clones and lacks some. The sample carries 2,500,000 or so clones, 85% to 95% recorded once. The sample comprised naive CD4+ T cells from PBMCs. Subset meaning: CD45RA+ positively selected. The receptors shown here come from a man aged 18-30 years in good health. Some clones in this sample may be carry-over from other donors' samples.

The chain has TRBV7-8 and TRBJ2-3; TRBD2 matches at 10 bases. This CDR3 region has 18 residues. Germline V gives CDR1 SGHVS, CDR2 FQNEAQ. V shed 2 bases and J 6 bases; nucleotides not matched to a gene: 14. In DNA form, the CDR3 reads TGTGCCAGCAGCTTACAGGGAGCGCTAGCGGGAGCCTTCGATACGCAGTATTTT. This encodes CASSLQGALAGAFDTQYF. Full variable domain (missing parts from reference TRBV7-8 and TRBJ2-3): GAGVSQSPRYKVAKRGQDVALRCDPISGHVSLFWYQQALGQGPEFLTYFQNEAQLDKSGLPSDRFFAERPEGSVSTLKIQRTQQEDSAVYLCASSLQGALAGAFDTQYFGPGTRLTVL.

The chain links TRBV9 to TRBJ2-3; D not certain. The CDR3 runs to 15 residues. The V gene's germline CDR1 is SGDLS and CDR2 YYNGEE. V lost 0 bases and J 4 bases, leaving 12 bases between the germline ends. The CDR3: CASSVAPHGSDTQYF. CDR3 in DNA: TGTGCCAGCAGCGTAGCCCCACACGGGTCAGATACGCAGTATTTT. The whole variable domain, filled in from reference TRBV9 and TRBJ2-3, reads DSGVTQTPKHLITATGQRVTLRCSPRSGDLSVYWYQQSLDQGLQFLIQYYNGEERAKGNILERFSAQQFPDLHSELNLSSLELGDSALYFCASSVAPHGSDTQYFGPGTRLTVL.

V usage is TRBV6-1 and J usage is TRBJ2-5; TRBD1 might be the D (6 bases). From germline, CDR1 is MNHNS and CDR2 SASEGT. The CDR3 consists of 14 residues. Trimming pared 7 bases from V and 4 bases from J, leaving 16 bases between. The CDR3 reads CASTSMGARETQYF. The DNA for the CDR3 is TGTGCCAGCACCTCAATGGGGGCCCGAGAGACCCAGTACTTC.

The gene calls are TRBV7-3 and TRBJ2-4, with no clear D. Per the germline V gene, CDR1 is SGHTA and CDR2 is FQGTGA. CDR3 length: 14 residues. V was pared by 5 bases and J by 2 bases, with 10 bases between. The CDR3 sequence: CASSPQGTKNIQYF. DNA for the CDR3: TGTGCCAGCAGCCCCCAAGGGACCAAAAACATTCAGTACTTC.

This clone was seen a single time. The chain's CDR3 is CASPGVGEVPYEQYF. The CDR3 DNA sequence: TGCGCCAGCCCTGGGGTAGGGGAAGTCCCCTACGAGCAGTACTTC. The rearrangement uses TRBV4-1 and TRBJ2-7, with a weak D call TRBD1 (5 bases). This CDR3 has 15 amino acids. V shed 8 bases and J shed 2 bases, with 19 bases lying between them. Germline CDR1 MGHRA, CDR2 YSYEKL.

Note on this clone: Additional DNA sequences in this sample encode the identical CDR3. The chain combines TRBV20-1 with TRBJ2-3; D unclear. The CDR3 spans 11 residues. Germline loops: CDR1 DFQATT, CDR2 SNEGSKA (reference sequence). The V gene lost 2 bases and the J gene lost 4 bases, with 4 bases spanning the gap. CDR3 region: CSARLSDTQYF. The CDR3 DNA sequence: TGCAGTGCTAGATTGTCAGATACGCAGTATTTT.

The gene calls are TRBV6-1 and TRBJ1-3; no clear D gene. V dropped 1 base and J dropped 0 bases, with 7 bases sitting between them. Germline V gives CDR1 MNHNS, CDR2 SASEGT. CDR3 length: 15 amino acids. The CDR3 protein is CASSEVGTSGNTIYF. Written as DNA, the CDR3 is TGTGCCAGCAGTGAAGTGGGCACCTCTGGAAACACCATATATTTT.

This clone was seen just once. CDR3 residues: CASSYGADKAYNEQFF. The CDR3 bases are TGTGCCAGCAGTTACGGCGCGGACAAGGCCTACAATGAGCAGTTCTTC. The V and J genes are TRBV6-5 and TRBJ2-1; perhaps TRBD1 as D (5 bases). Between the trimmed V and J ends, which lost 2 bases and 2 bases, there was a span of 13 bases. Germline CDR1 MNHEY, CDR2 SVGAGI. The CDR3 contains 16 residues.

DNA of the CDR3: TGTGCCAGCAGGCCACGGAGAGGTTATACTAGCGGGGTCTACGAGCAGTACTTC. This sequence encodes CASRPRRGYTSGVYEQYF. This chain uses TRBV2 with TRBJ2-7; TRBD2 agrees at 10 bases. Germline CDR1 reads SNHLY; CDR2 reads FYNNEI. V lost 6 bases, J lost 3 bases, and 17 bases stayed unmatched. This CDR3 region has 18 residues.